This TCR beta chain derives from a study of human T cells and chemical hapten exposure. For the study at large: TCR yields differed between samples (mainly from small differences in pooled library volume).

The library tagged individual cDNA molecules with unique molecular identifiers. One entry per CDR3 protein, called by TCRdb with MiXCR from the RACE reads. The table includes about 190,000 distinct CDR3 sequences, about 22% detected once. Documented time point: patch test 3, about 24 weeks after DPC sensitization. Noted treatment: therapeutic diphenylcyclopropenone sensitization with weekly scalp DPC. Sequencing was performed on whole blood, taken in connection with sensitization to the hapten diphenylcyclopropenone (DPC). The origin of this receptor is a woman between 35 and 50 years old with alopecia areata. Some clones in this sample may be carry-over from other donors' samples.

CDR3 region: CASSLALAGGLGSSYNEQFF. DNA for the CDR3: TGTGCCAGCAGCTTAGCACTAGCGGGTGGGCTAGGGAGCTCCTACAATGAGCAGTTCTTC. The V gene is TRBV7-2, the J gene TRBJ2-1, with 9 bases identical to TRBD2. This CDR3 region has 20 residues. V lost 0 bases, J lost 0 bases, and 12 bases stayed unmatched. Germline loops: CDR1 SGHTA, CDR2 FQGNSA.